This record looks at one T cell receptor (beta chain) sequence and its context. Researchers ran immunoSEQ v3.0 at survey level. Profiled with immunoSEQ multiplex PCR; TCRdb holds only in-frame clones, not every one. The sample records about 19,000 clones, 76% being singletons. The data were taken from a study of long-term antiretroviral therapy in people with HIV. The CDR3 contains 16 residues. Germline CDR1 LNHNV, CDR2 YYDKDF (reference sequence). The germline V and J ends were trimmed by 0 bases and 4 bases, with 15 bases remaining between them. The gene calls are TRBV15 and TRBJ2-5; tentatively, D is TRBD1 (5 bases). The sequence came from a woman in her forties or fifties with HIV. The sequencing used unsorted PBMCs, collected 0.5 years before starting antiretroviral therapy. The CDR3 spells CATSRDLRGASETQYF. CDR3 DNA sequence: TGTGCCACCAGCAGAGATCTTAGGGGTGCGTCAGAGACCCAGTACTTC.